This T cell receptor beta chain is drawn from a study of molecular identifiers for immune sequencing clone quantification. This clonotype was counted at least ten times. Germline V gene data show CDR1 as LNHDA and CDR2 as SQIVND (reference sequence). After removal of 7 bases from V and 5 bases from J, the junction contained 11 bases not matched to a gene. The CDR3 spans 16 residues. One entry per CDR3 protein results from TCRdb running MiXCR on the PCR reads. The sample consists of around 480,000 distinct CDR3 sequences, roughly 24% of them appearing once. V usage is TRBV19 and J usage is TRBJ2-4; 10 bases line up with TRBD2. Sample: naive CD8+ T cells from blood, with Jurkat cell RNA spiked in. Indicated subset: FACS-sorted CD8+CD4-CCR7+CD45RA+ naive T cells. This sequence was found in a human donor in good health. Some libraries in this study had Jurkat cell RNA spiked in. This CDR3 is CASTWIAGGPENIQYF. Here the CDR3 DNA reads TGTGCCAGTACTTGGATAGCGGGAGGCCCTGAAAACATTCAGTACTTC.